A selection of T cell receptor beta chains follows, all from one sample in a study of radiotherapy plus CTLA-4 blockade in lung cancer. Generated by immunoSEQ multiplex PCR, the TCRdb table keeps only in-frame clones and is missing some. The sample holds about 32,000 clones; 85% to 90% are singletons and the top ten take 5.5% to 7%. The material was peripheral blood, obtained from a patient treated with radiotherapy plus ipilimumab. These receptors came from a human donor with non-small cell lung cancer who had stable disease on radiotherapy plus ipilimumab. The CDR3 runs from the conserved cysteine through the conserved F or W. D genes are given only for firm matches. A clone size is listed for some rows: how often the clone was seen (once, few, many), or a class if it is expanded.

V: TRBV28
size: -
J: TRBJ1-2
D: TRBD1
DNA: TGTGCCAGCAGTTACGCCGGGGACAGCCTCTATGGCTACACCTTC
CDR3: CASSYAGDSLYGYTF

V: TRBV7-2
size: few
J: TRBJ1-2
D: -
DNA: TGTGCCAGCAGCCTTAATAGGGGCTATGGCTACACCTTC
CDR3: CASSLNRGYGYTF

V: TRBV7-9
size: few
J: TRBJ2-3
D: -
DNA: TGTGCCAGCAGCTTAGCGCGGGGCACGCGGGCAGATACGCAGTATTTT
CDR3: CASSLARGTRADTQYF

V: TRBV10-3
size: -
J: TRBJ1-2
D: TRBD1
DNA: TGTGCCATCAGCCGGACAGGGGGTACCTATGGCTACACCTTC
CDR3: CAISRTGGTYGYTF

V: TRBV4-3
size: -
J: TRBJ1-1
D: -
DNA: TGCGCCAGCAGCCAAGACCCGTTTTCAATGGTCGGAGCTTTCTTT
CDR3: CASSQDPFSMVGAFF

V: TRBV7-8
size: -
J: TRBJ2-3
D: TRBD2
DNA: TGTGCCAGCAGCTCCCCGGGACTAGCAGCAGATACGCAGTATTTT
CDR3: CASSSPGLAADTQYF

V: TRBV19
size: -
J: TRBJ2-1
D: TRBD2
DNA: TGTGCCAGTAGTACGCAAGCGGGGGAGACATACAATGAGCAGTTCTTC
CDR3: CASSTQAGETYNEQFF

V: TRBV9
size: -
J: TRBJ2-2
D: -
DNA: TGTGCCAGCAGCGTAGCTCCGGGGGAGCTGTTTTTT
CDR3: CASSVAPGELFF

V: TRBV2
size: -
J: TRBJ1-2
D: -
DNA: TGTGCCAGCAGTGTGGAGTTCTATGGCTACACCTTC
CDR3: CASSVEFYGYTF

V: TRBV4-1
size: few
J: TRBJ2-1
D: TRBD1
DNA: TGCGCCAGCAGCCAAGAGAGGGGACAGGGGCGGAATAATGAGCAGTTCTTC
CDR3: CASSQERGQGRNNEQFF